The 28 T cell receptor beta chains presented below share a single source sample, sequenced in a study of cytomegalovirus exposure and HLA in healthy donors. The PCR was carried out with 60 Vbeta primers and 13 Jbeta primers. TCRdb's table, derived via immunoSEQ multiplex PCR, lists solely in-frame clones and lacks some. The repertoire holds around 180,000 clones, with 79% as singletons. The specimen was PBMCs. All receptors come from a middle-aged woman in good health and CMV-seronegative.

The rearrangement links TRBV13 to TRBJ2-5; TRBD1 might be the D (5 bases). The germline V gene has CDR1 PRHDT and CDR2 FYEKMQ (reference sequence). The CDR3 runs 14 residues. Trimming took off 5 bases at V and 1 base at J, with 11 bases between the two ends. The DNA for the CDR3 is TGTGCCAGCAGCACCCGACAGATCCAAGAGACCCAGTACTTC. Its translation: CASSTRQIQETQYF.

The chain combines TRBV5-6 with TRBJ2-1; D might be TRBD1 (7 bases). Germline assignment: CDR1 SGHDT and CDR2 YYEEEE. CDR3 length equals 16 residues. The V end was cut by 4 bases, the J end by 7 bases, with 21 bases between. CDR3 in amino acids: CASSPPADRRGNEQFF. The CDR3 bases are TGTGCCAGCAGCCCTCCCGCGGACAGGAGGGGGAATGAGCAGTTCTTC.

CDR3 nucleotide sequence: TGTGCCATCAGGAACACAGGAAACACCATATATTTT. Amino acid sequence: CAIRNTGNTIYF. The chain recombines TRBV10-3 with TRBJ1-3; D remains ambiguous. Germline CDR1 is ENHRY and CDR2 is SYGVKD. V was clipped by 6 bases and J by 4 bases, with 7 bases between them. This CDR3 is 12 amino acids long.

V gene TRBV5-4 combines with J gene TRBJ2-3; 10 nucleotides match TRBD1. V lost 3 bases and J lost 3; bases outside the gene matches: 7. The CDR3 totals 16 residues. In germline, CDR1 is SGHNT, CDR2 YYREEE (reference sequence). The CDR3, as DNA: TGTGCCAGCAGCTCCCGGACAGGGGGGGGAACAGATACGCAGTATTTT. Its protein is CASSSRTGGGTDTQYF. The whole variable domain, filled in from reference TRBV5-4 and TRBJ2-3, reads ETGVTQSPTHLIKTRGQQVTLRCSSQSGHNTVSWYQQALGQGPQFIFQYYREEENGRGNFPPRFSGLQFPNYSSELNVNALELDDSALYLCASSSRTGGGTDTQYFGPGTRLTVL.

The V gene is TRBV10-2, the J gene TRBJ1-5; 7 bases match TRBD1. CDR3 size: 14 residues. V was clipped by 6 bases and J by 5 bases; unmatched bases: 7. Germline V gives CDR1 WSHSY, CDR2 SAAADI. CDR3 residues: CASRKTGSDQPQHF. In DNA, the CDR3 is TGCGCCAGCAGGAAGACAGGGAGCGATCAGCCCCAGCATTTT.

The chain is built from TRBV10-1 and TRBJ1-5, with D possibly TRBD1 on 6 matching bases. Trimming pared 3 bases from V and 5 bases from J, leaving 8 bases between. The CDR3 spans 13 residues. Germline V CDR1 and CDR2: WNHNN, SYGVQD (reference sequence). CDR3 nucleotide sequence: TGCGCCAGCAGTGATCGGACAGATCAGCCCCAGCATTTT. This sequence encodes CASSDRTDQPQHF.

The rearrangement joins TRBV6-1 to TRBJ1-3, with TRBD1 identical over 8 bases. This CDR3 is built from 18 residues. Germline CDR1 and CDR2: MNHNS and SASEGT. V was clipped by 6 bases and J by 2 bases; unmatched bases: 15. The DNA of the CDR3 is TGTGCCAGCAGAGAACGCCAGGGGGCGGATGGGGCTGGAAACACCATATATTTT. This gives the protein CASRERQGADGAGNTIYF.

The chain is built from TRBV19 and TRBJ2-6; D call uncertain. CDR1 is LNHDA and CDR2 is SQIVND in the germline V gene (reference sequence). The CDR3 has 14 residues. V was cut by 8 bases and J by 2 bases, with 10 bases left in between. CDR3: CASLRYPGANVLTF. CDR3 DNA: TGTGCCAGTCTTCGGTATCCTGGGGCCAACGTCCTGACTTTC. Full variable domain (outside the CDR3, taken from reference TRBV19 and TRBJ2-6): DGGITQSPKYLFRKEGQNVTLSCEQNLNHDAMYWYRQDPGQGLRLIYYSQIVNDFQKGDIAEGYSVSREKKESFPLTVTSAQKNPTAFYLCASLRYPGANVLTFGAGSRLTVL.

The V and J genes are TRBV6-1 and TRBJ2-7; the match to TRBD1 covers 8 bases. This CDR3 is built from 18 residues. The trim removed 3 bases at V and 2 bases at J, leaving 15 bases unmatched. Germline loops: CDR1 MNHNS, CDR2 SASEGT. CDR3 in DNA: TGTGCCAGCAGTGATTTCGCAGGGGGCGAAACCTTTACCTACGAGCAGTACTTC. Its translation: CASSDFAGGETFTYEQYF.

This clone was seen just once. V usage is TRBV4-1 and J usage is TRBJ1-4, with TRBD1 as a possible D gene (6 bases). The CDR3 covers 17 residues. CDR1 is MGHRA and CDR2 is YSYEKL in the germline V gene. V gave up 1 base and J gave up 1 base, with 13 bases separating them. CDR3 coding DNA: TGCGCCAGCAGCCAAGTCGGGGGGCGGCGAACTAATGAAAAACTGTTTTTT. The encoded protein is CASSQVGGRRTNEKLFF.

Here the CDR3 DNA reads TGTGCCTGGAGGAGCCGGGGACTAGTAATAGGTGAGCAGTTCTTC. Protein sequence: CAWRSRGLVIGEQFF. This chain uses TRBV30 with TRBJ2-1, with 8 positions matching TRBD2. This CDR3 has 15 residues. Looked up from germline, CDR1 is GTSNPN and CDR2 is SVGIG (reference sequence). Germline trimming cut 3 bases from V and 9 bases from J; bases unmatched to any gene: 13.

V usage is TRBV28 and J usage is TRBJ2-1, with 13 bases identical to TRBD2. Germline-derived CDR1 and CDR2 are MDHEN and SYDVKM. V lost 5 bases to trimming and J lost 5 bases; unmatched junction nucleotides: 6. The CDR3 has 16 amino acids. CDR3 sequence (DNA): TGTGCCAGCAGTATCCTTGGGACTAGCGGGAACAATGAGCAGTTCTTC. Its translation: CASSILGTSGNNEQFF.

This clone was detected only a few times. The chain recombines TRBV30 with TRBJ2-7, with D possibly matching TRBD1 (5 bases). Per germline, CDR1 GTSNPN and CDR2 SVGIG (reference sequence). The V end was cut by 5 bases, the J end by 3 bases, with 11 bases between. CDR3 length: 12 residues. The CDR3, as DNA: TGTGCCTGGGGGGCAACGGGCTACGAGCAGTACTTC. Protein: CAWGATGYEQYF.

In this sample, this clone turned up a few times. The genes are TRBV6-5 and TRBJ2-3; 10 positions agree with TRBD1. The CDR3 length is 15 residues. Germline CDR1 MNHEY, CDR2 SVGAGI. The ends lost 4 bases at V and 3 bases at J; junction bases unmatched: 4. CDR3 in amino acids: CASSLGQGTTDTQYF. DNA of the CDR3: TGTGCCAGCAGTTTGGGACAGGGGACGACAGATACGCAGTATTTT.

The rearrangement links TRBV19 to TRBJ1-2; TRBD1 matches 7 bases. V lost 4 bases to trimming and J lost 1 base; unmatched junction nucleotides: 3. There are 14 residues in the CDR3. Germline V gene sequence: CDR1 LNHDA, CDR2 SQIVND (reference sequence). The CDR3 spells CASSTTGNNYGYTF. The CDR3 nucleotides are TGTGCCAGTAGTACGACAGGGAATAACTATGGCTACACCTTC. The variable domain in full, with the rest retrieved from reference TRBV19 and TRBJ1-2, is DGGITQSPKYLFRKEGQNVTLSCEQNLNHDAMYWYRQDPGQGLRLIYYSQIVNDFQKGDIAEGYSVSREKKESFPLTVTSAQKNPTAFYLCASSTTGNNYGYTFGSGTRLTVV.

J is TRBJ1-1 and V is TRBV6-5; D gene ambiguous. Germline-derived CDR1 and CDR2 are MNHEY and SVGAGI. The ends were cut back, 8 bases at V and 2 bases at J, with 12 bases in the middle. The CDR3 spans 13 residues. Here the CDR3 reads CASLSVSNTEAFF. CDR3 DNA sequence: TGTGCCAGCCTATCGGTATCCAACACTGAAGCTTTCTTT.

The rearrangement links TRBV7-2 to TRBJ2-5; TRBD2 might be the D (5 bases). V was shortened by 1 base and J by 5 bases, with 17 bases between the two germline ends. This CDR3 comprises 16 residues. Germline-derived CDR1 and CDR2 are SGHTA and FQGNSA. The CDR3 coding sequence is TGTGCCAGCAGCTTAGGGTGGGCTAGCTTCGGGGAGACCCAGTACTTC. This translates into CASSLGWASFGETQYF.

The chain links TRBV7-9 to TRBJ1-1, with 10 bases fitting TRBD1. Germline assignment: CDR1 SEHNR and CDR2 FQNEAQ (reference sequence). Unmatched junction bases numbered 11, after V lost 5 bases and J lost 2 bases. The CDR3 totals 17 residues. The DNA for the CDR3 is TGTGCCAGCAGCCCAGGGACAGGGGATAGGGGTAACACTGAAGCTTTCTTT. Protein sequence: CASSPGTGDRGNTEAFF. Based on the CDR3 plus reference TRBV7-9 and TRBJ1-1, the full variable domain is DTGVSQNPRHKITKRGQNVTFRCDPISEHNRLYWYRQTLGQGPEFLTYFQNEAQLEKSRLLSDRFSAERPKGSFSTLEIQRTEQGDSAMYLCASSPGTGDRGNTEAFFGQGTRLTVV.

The chain uses TRBV9 and TRBJ2-5, with D possibly being TRBD2 (6 bases). This CDR3 has 15 residues. CDR1 and CDR2 from the germline V gene are SGDLS and YYNGEE. V gave up 0 bases and J gave up 7 bases, with 16 bases separating them. The CDR3 DNA is TGTGCCAGCAGCGTAGGACTCACTCCCGGGGGGACCCAGTACTTC. Translation: CASSVGLTPGGTQYF.

The gene calls are TRBV5-1 and TRBJ2-1; 7 positions match TRBD1. The CDR3 is 15 amino acids. Germline CDR1 reads SGHRS; CDR2 reads YFSETQ. The junction had 4 bases not matched to a gene; V was cut back by 2 bases and J by 2 bases. The chain's CDR3 is CASSLSGTAYNEQFF. The CDR3 DNA sequence: TGCGCCAGCAGCTTATCCGGGACAGCCTACAATGAGCAGTTCTTC.

This chain connects TRBV6-1 to TRBJ2-3; the D gene is possibly TRBD2 (6 bases). CDR1 and CDR2 (germline): MNHNS, SASEGT. This CDR3 comprises 14 residues. Here the CDR3 reads CAPEEEGFTDTQYF. CDR3 nucleotides: TGTGCGCCCGAGGAGGAGGGCTTCACAGATACGCAGTATTTT.

The chain employs TRBV6-6 and TRBJ2-5; 7 positions agree with TRBD1. This CDR3 comprises 14 residues. Germline V gene lookup returns CDR1 MNHNY and CDR2 SVGAGI (reference sequence). V was pared by 6 bases and J by 2 bases, with 6 bases of the junction left unmatched. The CDR3 here is CASSHRGQQETQYF. The CDR3 coding sequence is TGTGCCAGCAGCCACAGGGGCCAGCAAGAGACCCAGTACTTC.

This chain links TRBV30 with TRBJ2-1, with a tentative D call TRBD2 (5 bases). The germline gives CDR1 GTSNPN, CDR2 SVGIG (reference sequence). V shed 5 bases and J shed 8 bases, with 13 bases lying between them. The CDR3 runs to 12 residues. The CDR3 spells CAWGGTRHEQFF. The CDR3 coding sequence is TGTGCCTGGGGCGGAACTAGGCATGAGCAGTTCTTC.

The chain uses TRBV21-1 and TRBJ1-1; the D call in the table, TRBD1, was not verified against the DNA. TRBV21-1 is a documented pseudogene. The CDR3 has 20 residues. The CDR3 region has the DNA TGTGCCAGCAGCAAAGCGCGGAGGACACTTAGACAGGGCGCTATCACTGAAGCTTTCTTT. It yields the protein CASSKARRTLRQGAITEAFF.

This chain uses TRBV2 with TRBJ1-1; the D is unclear. CDR3 length: 13 residues. Germline CDR1 reads SNHLY; CDR2 reads FYNNEI. V lost 4 bases and J 0 bases, leaving 6 bases between the germline ends. This CDR3 is CASSAGMNTEAFF. CDR3 DNA sequence: TGTGCCAGCAGTGCAGGTATGAACACTGAAGCTTTCTTT.

The table lists this clone with a few counts. The V gene is TRBV6-1, the J gene TRBJ2-6; D is ambiguous. V shed 4 bases and J shed 1 base, with 11 bases lying between them. CDR3 size: 16 residues. The V gene's germline CDR1 is MNHNS and CDR2 SASEGT. CDR3 amino acids: CASSVSLLSGANVLTF. The CDR3 bases are TGTGCCAGCAGTGTCTCTCTTTTGTCTGGGGCCAACGTCCTGACTTTC.

V gene TRBV2 combines with J gene TRBJ2-7; 7 bases are shared with TRBD1. In germline, CDR1 is SNHLY, CDR2 FYNNEI. Losses at the gene ends were 5 bases for V and 7 bases for J; bases not matched to a gene: 8. The CDR3 totals 13 residues. CDR3 residues: CASSPTGAREQYF. DNA of the CDR3: TGTGCCAGCAGTCCCACAGGGGCTCGGGAGCAGTACTTC. Looking up the rest from reference TRBV2 and TRBJ2-7 gives the full variable domain: EPEVTQTPSHQVTQMGQEVILRCVPISNHLYFYWYRQILGQKVEFLVSFYNNEISEKSEIFDDQFSVERPDGSNFTLKIRSTKLEDSAMYFCASSPTGAREQYFGPGTRLTVT.

This chain links TRBV29-1 with TRBJ2-7, with D perhaps matching TRBD2 (5 bases). The CDR3 totals 12 residues. The germline CDR1 and CDR2 sequences are SQVTM and ANQGSEA. Trimming shortened V by 4 bases and J by 3 bases, and 10 bases separated the two germline ends. The CDR3 sequence is CSVVGGSYEQYF. The DNA of the CDR3 is TGCAGCGTTGTCGGAGGAAGCTACGAGCAGTACTTC.